Shown below are 7 T cell receptor beta chains from a single sample sequenced in a study of T cell responses to AZD1222 COVID-19 vaccine. The repertoire was sequenced with immunoSEQ multiplex PCR; TCRdb's copy has only in-frame clones and lacks some. Here the sample spans 100,000 to 150,000 clones, 70% to 90% being singletons. Sequences were derived from peripheral blood, sampled on day 0 of AZD1222 vaccination. Receptors were obtained from an adult in good health.

The chain employs TRBV2 and TRBJ1-6; 10 bases agree with TRBD1. Germline loops: CDR1 SNHLY, CDR2 FYNNEI. The CDR3 length is 16 residues. With 4 bases clipped from V and 8 bases from J, the junction kept 8 bases outside the gene matches. The chain's CDR3 is CASSGRQGALHSPLHF. CDR3 sequence (DNA): TGTGCCAGCAGTGGGCGACAGGGGGCGCTTCATTCACCCCTCCACTTT.

The CDR3 spells CASIRQGHYSKGEQYF. DNA for the CDR3: TGTGCCAGCATAAGACAGGGCCACTATTCGAAGGGGGAGCAGTACTTC. V and J are TRBV28 and TRBJ2-7, with 7 bases that match TRBD1. Germline values: CDR1 MDHEN, CDR2 SYDVKM. V lost 7 bases to trimming and J lost 7 bases; unmatched junction nucleotides: 19. The CDR3 contains 16 residues.

The chain uses TRBV7-2 and TRBJ1-4; D is unclear. V lost 1 base, J lost 4 bases, and 10 bases lay in between. Germline CDR1 SGHTA, CDR2 FQGNSA. The CDR3 consists of 15 residues. The DNA for the CDR3 is TGTGCCAGCAGCTTAGTCCCGGGAGGTAATGAAAAACTGTTTTTT. It encodes CASSLVPGGNEKLFF.

The rearrangement uses TRBV6-2 or TRBV6-3 and TRBJ1-2; D perhaps matches TRBD1 (5 bases). Trimming pared 4 bases from V and 4 bases from J, leaving 16 bases between. The CDR3 is 15 amino acids. Germline V CDR1 and CDR2: MNHEY, SVGEGT. CDR3 nucleotide sequence: TGTGCCAGCAGTTTGCTGGGGGAACCGCGCTATGGCTACACCTTC. This sequence encodes CASSLLGEPRYGYTF.

This chain links TRBV15 with TRBJ1-5; D remains ambiguous. CDR1 LNHNV and CDR2 YYDKDF come from the germline V gene (reference sequence). The germline V and J ends were trimmed by 1 base and 7 bases, with 11 bases remaining between them. This CDR3 contains 14 residues. This chain's CDR3 is CATSRAGAQQPQHF. The CDR3 DNA reads TGTGCCACCAGCAGAGCTGGTGCCCAGCAGCCCCAGCATTTT.

This chain links TRBV10-1 with TRBJ2-3, with 8 bases that match TRBD2. The ends lost 7 bases at V and 6 bases at J; junction bases unmatched: 15. Germline V gene data show CDR1 as WNHNN and CDR2 as SYGVQD (reference sequence). The CDR3 contains 16 residues. The CDR3 here is CASKDSSGGRDDTQYF. For the CDR3, the DNA is TGCGCCAGCAAAGACTCCTCGGGGGGGCGGGATGATACGCAGTATTTT.

V is TRBV6-2 or TRBV6-3 and J is TRBJ2-7; tentatively, D is TRBD1 (6 bases). CDR3 length equals 13 residues. Deletions cut 2 bases from V and 7 bases from J, with 12 bases between. The germline V gene has CDR1 MNHEY and CDR2 SVGEGT. In DNA, the CDR3 is TGTGCCAGCAGTTACCTTCAGGGGCAAGAGCAGTACTTC. Protein: CASSYLQGQEQYF.